Following are 2 T cell receptor beta chains from one sample sequenced in a study of blood T cells in healthy people across ages. Combining a sample-barcoded 5' primer with a J-beta primer mix, a second PCR ran for roughly 7 to 12 cycles. TCRdb re-analysed the 5' RACE reads in MiXCR, keeping a single row per CDR3 protein. Among about 780,000 distinct CDR3 sequences listed, 62% were seen once. The sample comprised blood. These TCRs come from a man aged 25-45 years in good health.

V is TRBV11-1 and J is TRBJ2-1; 9 nucleotides align to TRBD2. Germline V gene lookup returns CDR1 SGHAT and CDR2 FQDESV (reference sequence). The CDR3 extends over 17 amino acids. After removal of 0 bases from V and 1 base from J, the junction contained 4 bases not matched to a gene. CDR3 in DNA: TGTGCCAGCAGCTTAGCGCGGCTAGCGGGATCCTACAATGAGCAGTTCTTC. Amino acid sequence: CASSLARLAGSYNEQFF.

The V call is TRBV18, the J call TRBJ1-4; D unresolved. From germline, CDR1 is KGHSH and CDR2 LQKENI. This CDR3 is 15 amino acids long. Trimming took 3 bases from V and 3 from J, leaving 11 bases between them. This chain's CDR3 is CASSPGGSSNEKLFF. The CDR3 nucleotides read TGTGCCAGCTCACCTGGAGGGAGTTCTAATGAAAAACTGTTTTTT.